Presented here are 21 T cell receptor beta chains from one specimen sequenced in a study of T cell repertoires in cytomegalovirus infection (dated by TCRdb to the late 2010s). The reads were generated on an Illumina HiSeq 1500. TCRdb trimmed public reads at Q25 via fastp, called clones via MiXCR and kept in-frame beta chains. Every entry covers one CDR3 protein and lists the most common genes and DNA from its rows. For this sample there are about 500,000 distinct CDR3 sequences; roughly a third appear just once. The ten largest clonotypes hold roughly 15% of the sample. In the paper's terms, the treatment or condition label means: in vitro stimulation with specific CMV peptide epitopes to enrich CMV-specific T cells. These receptors' antigens are unknown. This sample comprised cultured PBMCs, obtained from culture after CMV antigen stimulation. These receptor sequences come from a human donor in good health (CMV status not recorded). Some clones in this sample may be carry-over from other donors' samples.

The sample holds a few counts of this clonotype. This rearrangement joins TRBV9 to TRBJ1-2; 10 positions agree with TRBD1. The CDR3 sequence is 15 residues long. Trimming cost V 3 bases and J 7 bases; bases outside gene matches: 9. Germline-derived CDR1 and CDR2 are SGDLS and YYNGEE. CDR3 in amino acids: CASSGSGTGAFGYTF. For the CDR3, the DNA is TGTGCCAGCAGCGGATCCGGGACAGGGGCATTTGGCTACACCTTC.

A few counts support this clonotype. The genes are TRBV7-9 and TRBJ1-4; D is unclear. The CDR3 has 11 residues. V was pared by 8 bases and J by 3 bases, with 4 bases between. CDR1 and CDR2 (germline): SEHNR, FQNEAQ (reference sequence). The DNA for the CDR3 is TGTGCCAGCCGGGCTAATGAAAAACTGTTTTTT. Translated: CASRANEKLFF.

The CDR3 loop is CASMEVGTDTQYF. CDR3 DNA sequence: TGTGCCAGCATGGAGGTCGGCACAGATACGCAGTATTTT. This chain joins TRBV27 and TRBJ2-3, with a possible D match to TRBD2 (5 bases). Trimming shortened V by 7 bases and J by 1 base, and 9 bases separated the two germline ends. This CDR3 region has 13 residues. Germline V CDR1 and CDR2: MNHEY, SMNVEV (reference sequence).

This clonotype has more than one count but fewer than ten. The chain joins TRBV18 to TRBJ1-4; 8 nucleotides line up with TRBD1. CDR1 and CDR2 (germline): KGHSH, LQKENI. The J segment lost 3 bases and the V segment lost 3 bases, leaving 6 bases of the junction unmatched. This CDR3 has 16 residues. For the CDR3, the DNA is TGTGCCAGCTCACCTGGACAGGGTAGAGCTAATGAAAAACTGTTTTTT. This gives the protein CASSPGQGRANEKLFF.

The chain joins TRBV6-1 to TRBJ2-7, with D maybe TRBD2 (8 bases). The germline CDR1 and CDR2 sequences are MNHNS and SASEGT. The CDR3 runs 15 residues. V was pared by 5 bases and J by 3 bases, with 17 bases between. The CDR3 is CASSLGLGGLYEQYV. The CDR3 bases are TGTGCCAGCAGTTTGGGACTAGGGGGCCTCTACGAGCAGTACGTC.

This sequence joins TRBV3-1 and TRBJ1-4, with D uncertain. V lost 1 base to trimming and J lost 7 bases, with 7 bases between them. The CDR3 consists of 13 residues. Germline V gene lookup returns CDR1 LGHDT and CDR2 YNNKEL (reference sequence). CDR3 DNA: TGTGCCAGCAGCCAAGCTACCCGTGAAAAACTGTTTTTT. This codes for CASSQATREKLFF.

V usage is TRBV6-1 and J usage is TRBJ2-7; the D call may be TRBD1 or TRBD2 (6 bases each). Trimming took 1 base from V and 10 from J, leaving 14 bases between them. This CDR3 is built from 13 residues. Germline loops: CDR1 MNHNS, CDR2 SASEGT. The CDR3 spells CASSEVWGADQYV. CDR3 sequence (DNA): TGTGCCAGCAGTGAAGTTTGGGGGGCAGACCAGTACGTC.

The CDR3 nucleotides read TGTGCCAGCAGGATGTACGGGAACACTGAAGCTTTCTTT. It specifies CASRMYGNTEAFF. This chain joins TRBV6-2 or TRBV6-3 and TRBJ1-1; D is ambiguous. Germline-derived CDR1 and CDR2 are MNHEY and SVGEGT. V gave up 6 bases and J gave up 1 base, with 9 bases separating them. The CDR3 is 13 residues long.

The chain links TRBV12-3 or TRBV12-4 to TRBJ2-7; 7 nucleotides align to TRBD1. CDR3 size: 14 residues. The V and J ends lost 6 bases and 0 bases, in that order; junction bases with no gene match: 5. The CDR3 spells CASRLTGSSYEQYF. The CDR3 region has the DNA TGTGCCAGCAGGTTGACAGGGTCCTCCTACGAGCAGTACTTC.

This chain uses TRBV12-3 or TRBV12-4 with TRBJ2-1, with TRBD2 as a possible D gene (6 bases). The V end was cut by 10 bases, the J end by 2 bases, with 15 bases between. The CDR3 has 14 amino acids. The chain's CDR3 is CATRALAAYNEQFF. Here the CDR3 DNA reads TGTGCCACCAGGGCACTAGCCGCCTACAATGAGCAGTTCTTC.

The J gene is TRBJ1-5, the V gene TRBV5-4; D not resolved. This CDR3 has 15 amino acids. V gave up 0 bases and J gave up 3 bases, with 10 bases separating them. The V gene's germline CDR1 is SGHNT and CDR2 YYREEE (reference sequence). For the CDR3, the DNA is TGTGCCAGCAGCTTGGATCCGAATACCAATCAGCCCCAGCATTTT. Translated, it gives CASSLDPNTNQPQHF. Full variable domain (rest looked up from reference TRBV5-4 and TRBJ1-5): ETGVTQSPTHLIKTRGQQVTLRCSSQSGHNTVSWYQQALGQGPQFIFQYYREEENGRGNFPPRFSGLQFPNYSSELNVNALELDDSALYLCASSLDPNTNQPQHFGDGTRLSIL.

V gene TRBV19 combines with J gene TRBJ2-1, with 10 bases lining up with TRBD2. Germline V gene sequence: CDR1 LNHDA, CDR2 SQIVND (reference sequence). V dropped 3 bases and J dropped 1; count of bases not matched to a gene: 12. The length of the CDR3 is 19 residues. In DNA form, the CDR3 reads TGTGCCAGTAGTATTGGGTTAGCGGGAGGCTACCAATCCTACAATGAGCAGTTCTTC. Translation gives CASSIGLAGGYQSYNEQFF.

This clonotype was observed a handful of times. The chain uses TRBV7-2 and TRBJ2-7; D possibly corresponds to TRBD2 (5 bases). CDR1 and CDR2 (germline): SGHTA, FQGNSA. This CDR3 contains 13 residues. Trimming left V 5 bases short and J 3 bases short, with 11 bases between. The CDR3 DNA follows: TGTGCCAGCAGCCAAGAGGACTTCTACGAGCAGTACGTC. Translated, it gives CASSQEDFYEQYV.

This clonotype was seen only a few times. V and J are TRBV19 and TRBJ2-1, with 13 nucleotides matching TRBD2. Germline V gene data show CDR1 as LNHDA and CDR2 as SQIVND (reference sequence). Unmatched junction bases numbered 11, after V lost 5 bases and J lost 7 bases. The CDR3 has 17 amino acids. The CDR3 DNA reads as TGTGCCAGTAGTCTACCCTTAGGACTAGCGGGGGTTAATGAGCAGTTCTTC. This translates into CASSLPLGLAGVNEQFF. The whole variable domain, filled in from reference TRBV19 and TRBJ2-1, reads DGGITQSPKYLFRKEGQNVTLSCEQNLNHDAMYWYRQDPGQGLRLIYYSQIVNDFQKGDIAEGYSVSREKKESFPLTVTSAQKNPTAFYLCASSLPLGLAGVNEQFFGPGTRLTVL.

This clonotype was observed at least ten times. The chain combines TRBV19 with TRBJ2-5; 11 nucleotides agree with TRBD2. The CDR3 is 16 amino acids. V lost 1 base to trimming and J lost 5 bases; unmatched junction nucleotides: 6. Germline lookup yields CDR1 LNHDA and CDR2 SQIVND (reference sequence). This CDR3 is CASSIGRLAGLETQYF. The CDR3 nucleotides are TGTGCCAGTAGTATAGGAAGACTAGCGGGATTGGAGACCCAGTACTTC.

There are a few counts of this clonotype. The chain uses TRBV5-4 and TRBJ2-1; 7 bases match TRBD2. Germline V lookup: CDR1 SGHNT, CDR2 YYREEE (reference sequence). Germline trimming cut 6 bases from V and 9 bases from J; bases unmatched to any gene: 9. The CDR3 runs to 13 residues. CDR3 DNA sequence: TGTGCCAGCACCAAACGCTCGGGGGGTGAGCAGTTCTTC. Amino acids: CASTKRSGGEQFF.

The chain combines TRBV19 with TRBJ1-5; D gene ambiguous. There are 13 residues in the CDR3. Germline CDR1 LNHDA, CDR2 SQIVND (reference sequence). Trimming pared 6 bases from V and 8 bases from J, leaving 14 bases between. CDR3 DNA sequence: TGTGCCAGTAGCCAAGAGGCGGTGGAGCCCCAGCATTTT. It translates to CASSQEAVEPQHF.

The J gene is TRBJ2-2, the V gene TRBV7-9; D remains unclear. V lost 1 base and J lost 5, with 8 bases in between. Germline-derived CDR1 and CDR2 are SEHNR and FQNEAQ (reference sequence). This CDR3 has 14 amino acids. This chain's CDR3 is CASSLVAETGELFF. The CDR3 DNA reads as TGTGCCAGCAGCTTAGTAGCAGAAACCGGGGAGCTGTTTTTT.

This clonotype was observed a single time. The V and J genes are TRBV11-1 and TRBJ2-3; D call uncertain. Germline V CDR1 and CDR2: SGHAT, FQDESV (reference sequence). CDR3 length equals 11 residues. V dropped 7 bases and J dropped 6 bases, with 8 bases sitting between them. In DNA, the CDR3 is TGTGCCAGCAAGCAACACGATACGCAGTATTTT. Its protein is CASKQHDTQYF.

This clonotype was picked up one time. The chain links TRBV5-4 to TRBJ1-3, with D unresolved. This CDR3 contains 16 residues. In germline, CDR1 is SGHNT, CDR2 YYREEE (reference sequence). Trimming stripped 4 bases from V and 0 bases from J, with 14 bases between. CDR3 sequence: CASSRIGVTSGNTIYF. CDR3 bases: TGTGCCAGCAGCCGAATCGGGGTAACCTCTGGAAACACCATATATTTT.

The table lists this clonotype with many counts. The chain carries TRBV20-1 and TRBJ1-1; D gene uncertain. This CDR3 comprises 12 residues. Germline-derived CDR1 and CDR2 are DFQATT and SNEGSKA (reference sequence). With 3 bases removed from V and 3 bases from J, the gap between germline ends came to 8 bases. The CDR3 spells CSARATDTEAFF. The CDR3 DNA follows: TGCAGTGCTAGGGCGACGGACACTGAAGCTTTCTTT.